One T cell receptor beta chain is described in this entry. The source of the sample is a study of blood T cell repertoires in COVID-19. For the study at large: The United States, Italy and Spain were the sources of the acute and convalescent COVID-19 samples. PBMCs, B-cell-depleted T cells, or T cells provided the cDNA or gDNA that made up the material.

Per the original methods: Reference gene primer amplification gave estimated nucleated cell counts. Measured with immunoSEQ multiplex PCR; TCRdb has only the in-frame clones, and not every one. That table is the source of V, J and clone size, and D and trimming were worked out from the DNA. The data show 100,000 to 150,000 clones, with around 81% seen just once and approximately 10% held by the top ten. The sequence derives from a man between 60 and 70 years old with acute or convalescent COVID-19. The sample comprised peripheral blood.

DNA of the CDR3: TGTGCCAGCAGCCCCGGGACAGGAGGCTACACCTTC. Its translation is CASSPGTGGYTF. The chain is built from TRBV9 and TRBJ1-2; TRBD1 matches at 8 bases. The CDR3 consists of 12 residues. J was trimmed by 8 bases and V by 4 bases; bases with no gene match: 4. CDR1 and CDR2 from the germline V gene are SGDLS and YYNGEE.